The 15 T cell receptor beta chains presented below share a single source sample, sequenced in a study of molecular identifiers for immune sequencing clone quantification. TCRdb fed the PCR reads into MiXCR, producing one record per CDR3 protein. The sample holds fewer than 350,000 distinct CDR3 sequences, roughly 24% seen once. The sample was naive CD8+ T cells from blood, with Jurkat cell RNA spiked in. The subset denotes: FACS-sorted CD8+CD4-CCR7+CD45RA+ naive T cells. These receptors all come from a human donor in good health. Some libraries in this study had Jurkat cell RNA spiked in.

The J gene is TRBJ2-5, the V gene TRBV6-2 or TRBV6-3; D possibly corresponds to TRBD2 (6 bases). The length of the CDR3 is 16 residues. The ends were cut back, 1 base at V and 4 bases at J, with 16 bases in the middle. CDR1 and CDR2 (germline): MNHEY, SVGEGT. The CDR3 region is CASSYLARLDRETQYF. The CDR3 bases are TGTGCCAGCAGTTACTTGGCGCGACTAGACCGAGAGACCCAGTACTTC.

CDR3 protein: CASRVTGAPNQPQHF. CDR3 coding DNA: TGTGCCAGCAGGGTTACAGGGGCACCCAATCAGCCCCAGCATTTT. J is TRBJ1-5 and V is TRBV28, with 7 bases fitting TRBD1. Germline V gives CDR1 MDHEN, CDR2 SYDVKM. V lost 6 bases, J lost 3 bases, and 8 bases stayed unmatched. This CDR3 comprises 15 residues.

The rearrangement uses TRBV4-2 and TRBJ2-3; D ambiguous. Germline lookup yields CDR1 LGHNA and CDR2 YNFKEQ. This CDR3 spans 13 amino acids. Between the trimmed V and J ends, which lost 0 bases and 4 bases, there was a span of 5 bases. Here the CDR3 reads CASSQDDPDTQYF. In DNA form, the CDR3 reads TGTGCCAGCAGCCAAGATGACCCAGATACGCAGTATTTT.

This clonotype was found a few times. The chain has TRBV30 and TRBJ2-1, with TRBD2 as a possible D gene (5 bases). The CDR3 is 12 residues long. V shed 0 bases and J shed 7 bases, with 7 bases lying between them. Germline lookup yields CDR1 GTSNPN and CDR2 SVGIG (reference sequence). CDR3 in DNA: TGTGCCTGGAGTGTACTAGGAAATGAGCAGTTCTTC. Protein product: CAWSVLGNEQFF.

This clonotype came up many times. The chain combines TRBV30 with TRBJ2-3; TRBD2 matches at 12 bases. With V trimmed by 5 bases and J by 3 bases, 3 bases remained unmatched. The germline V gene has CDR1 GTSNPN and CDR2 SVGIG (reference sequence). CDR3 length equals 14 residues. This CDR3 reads CAWSSGGETDTQYF. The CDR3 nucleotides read TGTGCCTGGTCTAGCGGGGGGGAGACAGATACGCAGTATTTT.

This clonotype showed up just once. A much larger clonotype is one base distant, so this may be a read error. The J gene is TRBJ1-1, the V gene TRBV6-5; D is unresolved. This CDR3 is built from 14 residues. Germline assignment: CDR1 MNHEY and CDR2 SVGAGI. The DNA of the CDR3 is TGTGCCAACAGTTACGCCGCGACGACCAGTGAAGCTTTCTTT. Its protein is CANSYAATTSEAFF.

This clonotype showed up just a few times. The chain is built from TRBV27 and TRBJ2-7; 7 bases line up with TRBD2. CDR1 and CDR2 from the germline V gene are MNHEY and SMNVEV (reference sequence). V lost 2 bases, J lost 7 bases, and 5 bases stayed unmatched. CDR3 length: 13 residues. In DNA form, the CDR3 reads TGTGCCAGCAGTTTAGGCGGGGGACTGGAGCAGTACTTC. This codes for CASSLGGGLEQYF.

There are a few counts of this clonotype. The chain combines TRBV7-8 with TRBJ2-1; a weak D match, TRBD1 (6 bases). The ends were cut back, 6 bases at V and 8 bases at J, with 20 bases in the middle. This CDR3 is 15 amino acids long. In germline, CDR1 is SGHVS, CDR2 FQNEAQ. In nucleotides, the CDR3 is TGTGCCAGCAGTCAAGACAGGCCCATCCTAGATGAGCAGTTCTTC. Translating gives CASSQDRPILDEQFF.

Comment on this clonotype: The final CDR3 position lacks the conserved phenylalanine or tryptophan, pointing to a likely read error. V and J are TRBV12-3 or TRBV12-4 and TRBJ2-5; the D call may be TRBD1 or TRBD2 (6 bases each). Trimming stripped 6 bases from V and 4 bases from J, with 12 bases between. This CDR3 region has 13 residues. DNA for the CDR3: TGTGCCAGCAGGGCGGGACAACGAGAGACCCAGTACTCC. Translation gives CASRAGQRETQYS.

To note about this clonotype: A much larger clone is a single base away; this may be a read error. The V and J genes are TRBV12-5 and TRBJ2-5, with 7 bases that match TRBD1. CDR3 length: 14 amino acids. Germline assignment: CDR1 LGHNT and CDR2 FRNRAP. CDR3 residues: CASGFGTAQEAQYF. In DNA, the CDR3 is TGTGCTAGTGGTTTCGGGACAGCCCAAGAGGCCCAGTACTTC.

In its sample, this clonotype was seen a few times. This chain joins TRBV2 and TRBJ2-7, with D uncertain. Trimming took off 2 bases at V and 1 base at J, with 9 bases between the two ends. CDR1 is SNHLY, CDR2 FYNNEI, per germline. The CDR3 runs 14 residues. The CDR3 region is CASSESAESYEQYF. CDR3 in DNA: TGTGCCAGCAGTGAATCGGCGGAATCCTACGAGCAGTACTTC.

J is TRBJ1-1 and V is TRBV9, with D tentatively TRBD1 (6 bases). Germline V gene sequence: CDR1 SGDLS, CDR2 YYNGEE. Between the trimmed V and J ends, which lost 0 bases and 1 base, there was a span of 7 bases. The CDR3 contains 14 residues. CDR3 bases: TGTGCCAGCAGCGTAGGACAGGCGAACACTGAAGCTTTCTTT. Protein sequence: CASSVGQANTEAFF. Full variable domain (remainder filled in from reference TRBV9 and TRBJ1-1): DSGVTQTPKHLITATGQRVTLRCSPRSGDLSVYWYQQSLDQGLQFLIQYYNGEERAKGNILERFSAQQFPDLHSELNLSSLELGDSALYFCASSVGQANTEAFFGQGTRLTVV.

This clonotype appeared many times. The CDR3 sequence: CASSWTGVGSPLHF. The CDR3 nucleotides read TGTGCCAGCAGCTGGACAGGGGTAGGCTCACCCCTCCACTTT. The chain is built from TRBV5-4 and TRBJ1-6; the match to TRBD1 covers 9 bases. This CDR3 spans 14 amino acids. The J segment lost 10 bases and the V segment lost 3 bases, leaving 5 bases of the junction unmatched. CDR1 and CDR2 from the germline V gene are SGHNT and YYREEE (reference sequence).

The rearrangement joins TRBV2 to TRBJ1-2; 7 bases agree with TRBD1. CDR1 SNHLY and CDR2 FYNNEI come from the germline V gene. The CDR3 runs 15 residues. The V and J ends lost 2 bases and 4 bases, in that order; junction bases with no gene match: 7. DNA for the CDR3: TGTGCCAGCAGTGAATGTTTCGCAGGGGGCTATGGCTACACCTTC. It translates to CASSECFAGGYGYTF.

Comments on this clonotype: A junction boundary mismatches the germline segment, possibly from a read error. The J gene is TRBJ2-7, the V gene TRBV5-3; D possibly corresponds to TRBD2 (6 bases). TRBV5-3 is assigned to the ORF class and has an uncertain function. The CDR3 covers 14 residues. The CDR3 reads CSSSRPGLSLEQYF. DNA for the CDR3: TGTTCCAGCAGCCGACCGGGACTCAGCCTCGAGCAGTACTTC.